The entry that follows covers one TCR beta chain sequence. Its antigen remains unidentified. Base qualities are missing; no much larger clone stands one base away. From its cysteine to its phenylalanine, the CDR3 spans 15 amino acids. Here the CDR3 DNA is all that survives: 45 bases in frame from base 1. Per the germline V gene, MNHEY is the CDR1 and SVGAGI is the CDR2. Between the V and J ends, shortened by 2 bases and 0 bases respectively, the junction contains 5 bases. The immunoSEQ hsTCRB v3.0 assay was used at survey level resolution for TRB variable region sequencing. The targeted TRB sequencing depth was roughly 40,000-50,000 T-cell genomes per sample. TRB libraries were pooled and sequenced on an Illumina MiSeq using a v3 150-cycle kit. The paper's data handling went like this. Analysis of repertoires was carried out in R inside a reproducible Nextflow workflow spanning QC, data transformation and analysis. LymphoSeq2, an R package for exploring AIRR-Seq data, was used to implement the custom analyses. After excluding a handful of samples that yielded fewer than 5000 total TRB sequences, some 190 HIV repertoires remained for analysis. Of the roughly 180 retained HIV repertoires, about 60 were collected before and more than 120 after ART initiation. Repertoires were downsampled to 5000 TRB nucleotide sequences, with summary statistics averaged over 100 downsampling iterations. Only TRB sequences with CDR3 regions of at least seven amino acids were retained for analysis. Two measures captured diversity: a Shannon entropy-derived clonality score and the Gini coefficient. In the repertoire networks, any two of the top 5000 CDR3 amino acid sequences were connected whenever the two sequences differed by an edit distance of one. For TRB CDR3 amino acid sequences, GLIPH2 was used to predict antigen specificity groups and MHC restriction. To flag known CMV, EBV, HIV or tissue antigen associations, CDR3 amino acid sequences were matched against VDJdb and McPAS-TCR. Pre-ART, post-ART and control groups were compared with Wilcoxon signed-rank tests and Holm-Bonferroni correction. TCRdb mirrors the immuneACCESS table, restricted to in-frame sequences. Some clones are absent from its copies; in checked studies, under half trace to an unresolved V gene, and the reason for the others is unknown. Clone size and the V and J calls come from that table; the DNA yielded D and trimming. In all, the sample holds under 9,000 clones, and over 70% of those were seen once. Of the sample, roughly 14% is held by the ten largest clones.

These data belong to a study of long-term antiretroviral therapy in people with HIV (dated by TCRdb to 2021 to 2024). The study in broad terms: The earliest samples were collected roughly a decade before the 2015 WHO recommendation for immediate ART, at a time when ART was usually postponed until CD4 counts fell. Whether ART initiation and durable HIV suppression were associated with changes in peripheral blood TRB repertoire composition and diversity was tested in a retrospective serial study. From over 25 adults with confirmed HIV infection, the cohort provided over 150 cryopreserved PBMC samples, gathered serially across a mean of approximately six years (range 1-12). About 40% of the 30 participants with HIV were female. Test extractions of a monoclonal T-cell line alongside under 35 polyclonal samples showed no cross-contamination during QIAcube processing.

Participants were included only if at least one PBMC sample before ART initiation and at least two post-ART samples were available. Treatment was received in the United States of America by all participants with HIV. Cryopreserved samples of roughly 0.95-10 million PBMC were thawed and washed before DNA extraction. At the time of the earliest PBMC sample, participants with HIV were aged between about 20 and 54 years. PBMC samples from each participant spanned 1-4 timepoints before ART initiation and 2-8 timepoints after ART initiation, with a median of 7 samples. Serial HIV viral load, CD4+ T-cell count, ART history and demographic data were obtained for every participant. Genomic DNA was extracted from unsorted PBMC with a Qiagen kit on a QIAcube, processed in batches of 12 samples. General study outcomes and caveats: The samples were dated from the mid-2000s to the late 2010s, and the ART regimens that were used may be less effective than current ART regimens. HIV repertoires had narrower CDR3 length ranges than controls, and the network structure suggested an antigen-experienced repertoire that shifted only slightly toward naive after ART. Inferences about post-ART repertoire changes are limited because no data were available on ART adherence, viral resistance or therapy changes. The repertoire was dominated across all time points by expanded TRB clones identified before ART initiation, although this dominance was seen to fluctuate and to decrease in many PLHIV after ART. Unsorted PBMC were profiled instead of sorted CD4+ and CD8+ T cells because pre-ART samples had limited cell numbers. Starting ART was linked to a significant rise in TRB diversity, yet even with long-term ART the diversity remained significantly lower than in transplant donor controls. Because PBMC availability was limited, only the TCR beta chain was sequenced, with no alpha chain pairing.

The sequence came from a man between 40 and 49 years old with HIV. The sample here was unsorted PBMCs, taken about 2.5 years before starting antiretroviral therapy. The chain joins TRBV6-5 to TRBJ2-6, with no D gene named confidently. The CDR3 corresponds to CASSYGLSGANVLTF. The bases are TGTGCCAGCAGTTACGGGCTCTCTGGGGCCAACGTCCTGACTTTC.